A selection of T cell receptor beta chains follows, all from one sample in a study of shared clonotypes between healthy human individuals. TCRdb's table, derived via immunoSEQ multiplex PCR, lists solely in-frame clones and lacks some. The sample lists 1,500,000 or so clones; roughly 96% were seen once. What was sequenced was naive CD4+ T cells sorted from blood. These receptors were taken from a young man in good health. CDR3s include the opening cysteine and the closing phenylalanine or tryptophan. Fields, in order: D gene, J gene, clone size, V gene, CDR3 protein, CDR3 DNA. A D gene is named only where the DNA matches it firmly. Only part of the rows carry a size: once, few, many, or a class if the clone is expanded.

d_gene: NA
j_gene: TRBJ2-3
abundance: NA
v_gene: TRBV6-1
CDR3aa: CASSERPLPRTDTQYF
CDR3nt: TGTGCCAGCAGTGAAAGGCCCCTACCACGCACAGATACGCAGTATTTT

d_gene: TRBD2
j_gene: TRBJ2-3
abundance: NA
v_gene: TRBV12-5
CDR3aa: CASGLGSPSAGGTDTQYF
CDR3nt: TGTGCTAGTGGTTTGGGATCTCCTTCGGCGGGAGGCACGGATACGCAGTATTTT

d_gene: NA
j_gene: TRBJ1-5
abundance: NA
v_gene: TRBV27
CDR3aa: CASSLSGSNQPQHF
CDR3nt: TGTGCCAGCAGTTTATCGGGGAGCAATCAGCCCCAGCATTTT

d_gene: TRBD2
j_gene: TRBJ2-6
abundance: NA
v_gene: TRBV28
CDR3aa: CASSSGAAGANVLTF
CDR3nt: TGTGCCAGCAGTAGCGGGGCCGCTGGGGCCAACGTCCTGACTTTC

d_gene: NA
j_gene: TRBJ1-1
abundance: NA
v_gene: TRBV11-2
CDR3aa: CASSLGLSTEAFF
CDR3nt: TGTGCCAGCAGCTTAGGGTTAAGTACTGAAGCTTTCTTT

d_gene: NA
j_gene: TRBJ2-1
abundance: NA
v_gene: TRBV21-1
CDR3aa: CASSKRCPGSYNEQFF
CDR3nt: TGTGCCAGCAGCAAAAGGTGTCCGGGCTCCTACAATGAGCAGTTCTTC

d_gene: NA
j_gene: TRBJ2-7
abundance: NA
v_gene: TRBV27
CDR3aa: CASSPQRGPSYEQYF
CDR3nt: TGTGCCAGCAGTCCTCAGCGCGGACCCTCCTACGAGCAGTACTTC

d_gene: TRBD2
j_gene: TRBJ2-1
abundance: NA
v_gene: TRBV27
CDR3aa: CASSPPTGGYNEQFF
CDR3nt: TGTGCCAGCAGTCCCCCCACGGGAGGTTACAATGAGCAGTTCTTC

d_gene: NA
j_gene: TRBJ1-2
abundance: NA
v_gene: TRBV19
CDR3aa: CASSITGYGYTF
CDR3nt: TGTGCCAGTAGTATCACGGGATATGGCTACACCTTC

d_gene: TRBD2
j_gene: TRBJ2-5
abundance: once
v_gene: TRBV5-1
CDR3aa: CASSSGTSGLALQTQYF
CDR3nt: TGCGCCAGCAGCTCCGGGACTAGCGGCCTAGCTCTGCAGACCCAGTACTTC

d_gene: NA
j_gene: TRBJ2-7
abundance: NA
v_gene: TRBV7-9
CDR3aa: CASSTEGEQYF
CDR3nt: TGTGCCAGCAGCACCGAGGGCGAGCAGTACTTC

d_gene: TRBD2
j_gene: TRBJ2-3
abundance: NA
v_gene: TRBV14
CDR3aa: CASSLLSGRSTDTQYF
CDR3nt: TGTGCCAGCAGCCTGCTTAGCGGGAGATCCACAGATACGCAGTATTTT

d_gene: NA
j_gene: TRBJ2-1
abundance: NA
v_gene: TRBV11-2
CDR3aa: CASSLGTRNEQFF
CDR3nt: TGTGCCAGCAGCTTAGGGACCAGAAATGAGCAGTTCTTC

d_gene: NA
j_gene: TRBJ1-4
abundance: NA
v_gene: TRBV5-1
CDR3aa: CASSLVGLQVSQEKLFF
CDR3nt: TGCGCCAGCAGCTTGGTGGGACTCCAAGTAAGCCAGGAAAAACTGTTTTTT

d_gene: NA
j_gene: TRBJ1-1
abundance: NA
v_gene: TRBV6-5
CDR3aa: CASSPLLPFTEAFF
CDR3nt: TGTGCCAGCAGCCCCCTATTACCATTCACTGAAGCTTTCTTT

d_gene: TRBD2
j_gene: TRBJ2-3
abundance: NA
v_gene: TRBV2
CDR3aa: CASTERAAGASDTQYF
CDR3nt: TGTGCCAGCACTGAGCGGGCGGCGGGAGCGTCAGATACGCAGTATTTT

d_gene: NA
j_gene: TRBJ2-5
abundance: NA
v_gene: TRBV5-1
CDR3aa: CASSFMRENQETQYF
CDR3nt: TGCGCCAGCAGCTTTATGCGGGAAAACCAAGAGACCCAGTACTTC

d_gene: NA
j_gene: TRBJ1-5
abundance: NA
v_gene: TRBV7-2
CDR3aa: CASSQTRGNQPQHF
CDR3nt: TGTGCCAGCAGCCAAACTAGGGGCAATCAGCCCCAGCATTTT

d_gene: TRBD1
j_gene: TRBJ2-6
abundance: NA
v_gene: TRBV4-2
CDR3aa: CASSARDREPGANVLTF
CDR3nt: TGTGCCAGCAGCGCTCGAGACAGGGAGCCTGGGGCCAACGTCCTGACTTTC

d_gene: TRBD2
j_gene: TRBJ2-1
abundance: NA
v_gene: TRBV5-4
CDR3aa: CASSQGRGGSYNEQFF
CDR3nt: TGTGCCAGCAGCCAGGGGCGGGGGGGCTCCTACAATGAGCAGTTCTTC

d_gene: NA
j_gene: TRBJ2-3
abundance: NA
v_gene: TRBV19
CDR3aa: CASSLGLRNTDTQYF
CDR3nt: TGTGCCAGTAGTTTAGGACTGCGAAACACAGATACGCAGTATTTT

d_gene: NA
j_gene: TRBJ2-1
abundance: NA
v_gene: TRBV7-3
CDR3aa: CASSLNAYNEQFF
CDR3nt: TGTGCCAGCAGCTTAAACGCCTACAATGAGCAGTTCTTC

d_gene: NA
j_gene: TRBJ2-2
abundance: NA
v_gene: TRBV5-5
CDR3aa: CASLRLTGELFF
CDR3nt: TGTGCCAGCCTAAGGTTAACCGGGGAGCTGTTTTTT

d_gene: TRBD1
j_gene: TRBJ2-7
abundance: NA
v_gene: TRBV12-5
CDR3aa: CASGTDRGLTGEQYF
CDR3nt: TGTGCTAGTGGTACAGACAGGGGGCTAACTGGCGAGCAGTACTTC

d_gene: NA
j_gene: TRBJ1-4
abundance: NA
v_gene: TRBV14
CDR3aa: CASSYTGGSLFF
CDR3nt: TGTGCCAGCAGCTATACCGGGGGGAGTCTGTTTTTT

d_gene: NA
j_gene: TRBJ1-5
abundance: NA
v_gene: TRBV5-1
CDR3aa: CASRPRDVSNQPQHF
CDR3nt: TGCGCCAGCAGACCGCGGGACGTTAGCAATCAGCCCCAGCATTTT

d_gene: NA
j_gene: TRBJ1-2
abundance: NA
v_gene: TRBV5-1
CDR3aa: CASSLEAGYGYTF
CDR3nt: TGCGCCAGCAGCTTGGAGGCGGGCTATGGCTACACCTTC

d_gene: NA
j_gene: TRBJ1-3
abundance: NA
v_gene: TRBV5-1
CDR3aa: CASSSTGTDTIYF
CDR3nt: TGCGCCAGCAGCTCAACAGGAACAGACACCATATATTTT

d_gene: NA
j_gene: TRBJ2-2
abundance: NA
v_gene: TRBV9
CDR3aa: CASSVGVDTVTGELFF
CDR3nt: TGTGCCAGCAGCGTAGGGGTGGACACTGTCACCGGGGAGCTGTTTTTT

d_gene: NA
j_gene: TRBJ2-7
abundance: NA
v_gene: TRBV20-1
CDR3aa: CSATGQHEQYF
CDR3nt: TGCAGTGCTACGGGACAACACGAGCAGTACTTC

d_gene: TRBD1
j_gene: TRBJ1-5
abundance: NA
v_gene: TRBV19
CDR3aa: CASSGDRGFQPQHF
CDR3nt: TGTGCCAGTAGTGGTGACAGGGGCTTTCAGCCCCAGCATTTT

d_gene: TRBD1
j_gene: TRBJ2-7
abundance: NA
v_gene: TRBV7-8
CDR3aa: CASSPGAGTAREQYF
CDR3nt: TGTGCCAGCAGCCCAGGTGCCGGGACAGCCAGGGAGCAGTACTTC

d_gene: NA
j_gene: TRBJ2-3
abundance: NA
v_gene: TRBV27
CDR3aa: CASSPGTGSTDTQYF
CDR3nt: TGTGCCAGCAGTCCGGGGACGGGGAGCACAGATACGCAGTATTTT

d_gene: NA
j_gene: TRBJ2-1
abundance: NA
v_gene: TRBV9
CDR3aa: CASSVDISYNEQFF
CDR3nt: TGTGCCAGCAGCGTGGACATCTCCTACAATGAGCAGTTCTTC

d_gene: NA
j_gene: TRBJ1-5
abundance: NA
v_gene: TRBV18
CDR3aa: CASSFARDVPNQPQHF
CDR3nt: TGTGCCAGCTCATTTGCCCGGGACGTTCCCAATCAGCCCCAGCATTTT

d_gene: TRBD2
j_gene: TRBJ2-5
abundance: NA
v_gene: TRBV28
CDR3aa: CASRTGLPETQYF
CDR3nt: TGTGCCAGCAGAACGGGACTACCAGAGACCCAGTACTTC

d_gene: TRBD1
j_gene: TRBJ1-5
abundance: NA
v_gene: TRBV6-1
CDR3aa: CASRMGTGEKPQHF
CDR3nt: TGTGCCAGCAGGATGGGGACAGGAGAGAAGCCCCAGCATTTT

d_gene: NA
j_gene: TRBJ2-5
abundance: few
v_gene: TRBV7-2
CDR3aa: CASSLVAAEETQYF
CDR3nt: TGTGCCAGCAGCTTAGTAGCGGCCGAAGAGACCCAGTACTTC

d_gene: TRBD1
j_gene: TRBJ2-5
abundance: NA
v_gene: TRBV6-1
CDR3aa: CASSEVGQGSYETQYF
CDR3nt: TGTGCCAGCAGTGAAGTGGGACAGGGGTCCTACGAGACCCAGTACTTC

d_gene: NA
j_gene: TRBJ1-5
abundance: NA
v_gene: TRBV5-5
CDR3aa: CASSSTTQGNSNQPQHF
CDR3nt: TGTGCCAGCAGCTCGACTACTCAGGGGAATAGCAATCAGCCCCAGCATTTT

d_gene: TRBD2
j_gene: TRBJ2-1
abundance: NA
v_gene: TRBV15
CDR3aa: CATSRDIRRALAGGATWEQFF
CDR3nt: TGTGCCACCAGCAGAGATATCCGCCGTGCACTAGCGGGAGGGGCTACTTGGGAGCAGTTCTTC

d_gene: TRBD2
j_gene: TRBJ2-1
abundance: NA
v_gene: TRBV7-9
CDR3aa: CASSLGGTSGSHNEQFF
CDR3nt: TGTGCCAGCAGCTTAGGGGGGACTAGCGGGAGTCACAATGAGCAGTTCTTC

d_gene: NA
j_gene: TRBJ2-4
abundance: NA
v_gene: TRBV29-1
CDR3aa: CSVSEQANIQYF
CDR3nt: TGCAGCGTTTCAGAACAGGCAAACATTCAGTACTTC

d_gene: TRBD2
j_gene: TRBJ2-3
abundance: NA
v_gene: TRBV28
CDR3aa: CASRRSGRGSTDTQYF
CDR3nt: TGTGCCAGCAGACGTAGCGGGAGGGGGAGCACAGATACGCAGTATTTT

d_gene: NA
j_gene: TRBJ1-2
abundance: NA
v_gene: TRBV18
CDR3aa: CASSPPRTGLYGYTF
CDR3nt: TGTGCCAGCTCACCCCCACGGACGGGACTATATGGCTACACCTTC

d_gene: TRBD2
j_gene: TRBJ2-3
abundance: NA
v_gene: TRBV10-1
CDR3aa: CASSESTSGDTQYF
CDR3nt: TGCGCCAGCAGTGAGTCGACTAGCGGAGATACGCAGTATTTT

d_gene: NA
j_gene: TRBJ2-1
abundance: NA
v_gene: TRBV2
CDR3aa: CASSTAGAHPYNEQFF
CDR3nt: TGTGCCAGCAGTACCGCGGGGGCCCACCCCTACAATGAGCAGTTCTTC

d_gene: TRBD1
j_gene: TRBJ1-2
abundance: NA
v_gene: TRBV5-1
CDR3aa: CASSKGQVLYGYTF
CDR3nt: TGCGCCAGCAGCAAAGGACAGGTCTTGTATGGCTACACCTTC

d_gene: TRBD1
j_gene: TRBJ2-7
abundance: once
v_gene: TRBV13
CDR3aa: CASSSSPGTGTTYIYEQYF
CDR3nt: TGTGCCAGCAGCTCAAGTCCCGGGACAGGGACCACATATATATACGAGCAGTACTTC

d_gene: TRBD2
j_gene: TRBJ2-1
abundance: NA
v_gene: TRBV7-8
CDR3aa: CASTLTSGKGVEQFF
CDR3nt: TGTGCCAGCACCCTGACTAGCGGGAAAGGTGTTGAGCAGTTCTTC

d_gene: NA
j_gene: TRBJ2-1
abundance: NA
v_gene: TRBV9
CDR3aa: CASSVAGTLPSSSYNEQFF
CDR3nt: TGTGCCAGCAGCGTAGCTGGGACTCTTCCCTCCAGCTCCTACAATGAGCAGTTCTTC

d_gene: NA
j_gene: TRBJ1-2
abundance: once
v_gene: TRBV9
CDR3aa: CASSVGAGENYGYTF
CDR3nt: TGTGCCAGCAGCGTAGGTGCAGGAGAGAACTATGGCTACACCTTC

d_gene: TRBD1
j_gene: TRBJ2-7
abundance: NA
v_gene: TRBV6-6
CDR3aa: CASSYSTGGVEQYF
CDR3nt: TGTGCCAGCAGTTACTCGACAGGGGGCGTCGAGCAGTACTTC

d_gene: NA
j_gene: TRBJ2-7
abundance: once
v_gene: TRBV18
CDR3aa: CATAQGSSSYEQYF
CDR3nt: TGTGCCACCGCTCAGGGCTCAAGCTCCTACGAGCAGTACTTC

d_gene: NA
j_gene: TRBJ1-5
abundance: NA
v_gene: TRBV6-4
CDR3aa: CASSADKRQPQHF
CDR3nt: TGTGCCAGCAGTGCTGACAAGCGTCAGCCCCAGCATTTT

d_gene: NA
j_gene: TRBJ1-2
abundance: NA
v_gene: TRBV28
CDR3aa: CASRDGPYGYTF
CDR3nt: TGTGCCAGCAGGGACGGGCCGTATGGCTACACCTTC

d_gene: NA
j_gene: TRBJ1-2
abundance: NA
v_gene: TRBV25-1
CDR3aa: CASSVVQDGGGYTF
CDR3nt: TGTGCCAGCAGTGTCGTCCAGGACGGGGGGGGCTACACCTTC

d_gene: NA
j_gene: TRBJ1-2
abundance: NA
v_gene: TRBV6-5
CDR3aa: CASRPRDGYGYTF
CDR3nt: TGTGCCAGCAGGCCCAGGGACGGGTATGGCTACACCTTC

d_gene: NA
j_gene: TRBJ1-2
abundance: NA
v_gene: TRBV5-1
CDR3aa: CASSLGLIPGDYGYTF
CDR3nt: TGCGCCAGCAGCTTGGGCCTCATTCCCGGGGACTATGGCTACACCTTC